Reported below is one TCR beta chain. The clone's antigen remains unknown. No much larger clone is present one base from it, and per-base qualities are unavailable. For CDR1 and CDR2, the germline V gene lists SGDLS and YYNGEE. There are 17 amino acids in the CDR3, from cysteine to phenylalanine inclusive. The only DNA kept is the CDR3, 51 bases in frame from the first base. The germline V and J ends show losses of 2 bases and 4 bases respectively, and no gene match explains 11 bases of the junction. This entry is derived from a study of OX40 agonist ivuxolimab in advanced cancers. Concerning the study at large: Ivuxolimab was an agonistic, fully human IgG2 monoclonal antibody directed against OX40 (CD134), a costimulatory receptor. Intravenous ivuxolimab was administered to patients every 2 weeks at six dose levels: 0.01, 0.1, 0.3, 1.5, 3 and 10 mg/kg. Of the approximately 50 patients in dose escalation, approximately 20 had hepatocellular carcinoma, some 15 had melanoma, 9 had renal cell carcinoma and 9 had head and neck cancer. The dose-escalation cohort was about 87% male with a mean age of roughly 62 years, ranging from about 20 to 80. Patients were allowed to have had prior anti-PD-1, anti-PD-L1 or anti-CTLA-4 therapy, and approximately 41% of the dose-escalation patients had previously received checkpoint inhibitors. Three dose-escalation patients achieved partial responses, one with hepatocellular carcinoma and two with cutaneous melanoma. The purpose of peripheral TCRbeta sequencing was to test whether ivuxolimab changed TCR sequence diversity and led to clonal T-cell expansion. The monotherapy dose-escalation portion (N of about 52 patients) of the phase I ivuxolimab trial is reported in the paper.

Summary of the overall study and its limitations: After ivuxolimab, more expanded clones were found on average in CD8+ T cells than in CD4+ T cells. At doses of 0.1 to 3.0 mg/kg, clonal expansion of both CD4+ and CD8+ T cells in blood was seen between baseline and week 6. Low levels of normalized T-cell clonal expansion were also shown by some nonresponding patients. In partial responders in the 0.1-3.0 mg/kg groups, normalized peripheral clonal expansion was found to be among the lowest, especially among CD8+ T cells. Antigen specificity was not determined for the clonally expanded peripheral T cells.

Genomic DNA was isolated from the sorted cells so that the TCRbeta CDR3 region could be sequenced. The immunoSEQ Assay was used for sequencing of TCRbeta CDR3 regions. Imported from immuneACCESS, the table was reduced by TCRdb to in-frame sequences with V and J called. These copies leave out some clones; in studies compared against another copy, an unresolved V gene accounts for under half, and the cause of the remainder is not known. Present in this sample are roughly 140,000 clones, 90% to 95% of which were seen just once. Together, the top ten hold around 0.33% of the sample. Patients with a history of autoimmune disease or receiving systemic immunosuppression were excluded from the trial. Peripheral blood for TCR sequencing was collected from all dose cohorts at baseline, on cycle 4 day 1, and on cycle 7 day 1. Samples were obtained from an open-label, multicenter, first-in-human phase I dose-escalation trial of ivuxolimab. The trial enrolled adults with locally advanced or metastatic head and neck squamous cell, hepatocellular, melanoma or renal cell carcinoma. Before TCR sequencing, CD4+ and CD8+ T cells were separately sorted from peripheral blood.

The chain joins TRBV9 to TRBJ2-3, with 9 bases aligning to TRBD2. Sequencing used CD4+ or CD8+ T cells sorted from blood, obtained in a trial of the OX40 agonist ivuxolimab. This receptor was obtained from an adult with an advanced solid tumor such as melanoma, head and neck, liver or kidney cancer. The CDR3 is CASSVHPAGGMADTQYF. The DNA sequence reads TGTGCCAGCAGCGTCCACCCAGCGGGGGGTATGGCAGATACGCAGTATTTT.